This TCR beta chain was retrieved from a study of response to subunit inactivated influenza vaccine. V lost 0 bases, J lost 4 bases, and 7 bases lay in between. The CDR3 has 13 amino acids. Germline V gives CDR1 SGHRS, CDR2 YFSETQ. TCRdb passed the RT-PCR reads through MiXCR, listing each CDR3 protein once. The table records 450,000 to 600,000 distinct CDR3 sequences, 7.6% of them present only once. This clonotype was recorded at least ten times. The sequence was obtained from a man aged 45 to 70 who received an inactivated influenza vaccine. J is TRBJ2-5 and V is TRBV5-1; D is possibly TRBD2 (6 bases). The specimen comprised PBMCs from blood, sampled around 25 months after vaccination. The CDR3 DNA reads as TGCGCCAGCAGCTTGGACGGGGGAGAGACCCAGTACTTC. It translates to CASSLDGGETQYF.